Listed below are T cell receptor beta chains from one sample, sequenced in a study of cytomegalovirus exposure and HLA in healthy donors. TCRdb keeps only in-frame clones here, not all; method: immunoSEQ multiplex PCR. The table has some 200,000 clones, over 75% seen once. Input material: PBMCs. Source of these receptors: a man between 40 and 49 years old in good health and CMV-seropositive. CDR3s include the opening cysteine and the closing phenylalanine or tryptophan. The D gene is left open where the match is weak. Size values are once, few and many counts, or a class for expanded clones, and some rows have none.

v_call	j_call	cdr3_length	clone_size	d_call	cdr3_aa	cdr3_nt
TRBV18	TRBJ2-7	15	NA	NA	CASSPTGRVNYEQYF	TGTGCCAGCTCACCAACCGGCAGGGTTAACTACGAGCAGTACTTC
TRBV4-1	TRBJ2-2	17	NA	NA	CASSQDPDSANTGELFF	TGCGCCAGCAGCCAAGATCCCGACAGCGCGAACACCGGGGAGCTGTTTTTT
TRBV5-1	TRBJ2-7	14	NA	NA	CASSLRQDQGEQYF	TGCGCCAGCAGCCTACGACAGGACCAGGGAGAGCAGTACTTC
TRBV18	TRBJ1-6	12	NA	NA	CASSEGAAPLHF	TGTGCCAGCTCAGAAGGTGCGGCACCCCTCCACTTT
TRBV2	TRBJ1-5	15	NA	NA	CASSEANGFIQPQHF	TGTGCCAGCAGTGAAGCGAACGGGTTTATACAGCCCCAGCATTTT
TRBV6-1	TRBJ1-5	19	many	NA	CASSELVSGGLASNQPQHF	TGTGCCAGCAGTGAACTAGTTTCGGGAGGGTTGGCGAGCAATCAGCCCCAGCATTTT
TRBV7-2	TRBJ2-7	13	NA	NA	CASSRGGKYEQYF	TGTGCCAGCAGCCGAGGGGGAAAATACGAGCAGTACTTC
TRBV10-3	TRBJ2-7	13	NA	TRBD1	CAITGTGSYEQYF	TGTGCCATCACCGGGACAGGGTCGTACGAGCAGTACTTC
TRBV27	TRBJ1-2	14	NA	NA	CASSLSRGGDGYTF	TGTGCCAGCAGTTTATCGAGGGGGGGTGATGGCTACACCTTC
TRBV19	TRBJ1-2	15	NA	TRBD1	CASSMEGTGDYGYTF	TGTGCCAGTAGTATGGAGGGGACAGGGGACTATGGCTACACCTTC
TRBV13	TRBJ2-1	14	NA	TRBD1	CASSSYRGYNEQFF	TGTGCCAGCAGCTCATACAGGGGATACAATGAGCAGTTCTTC
TRBV5-4	TRBJ1-3	17	few	TRBD1	CASSLPTGGMTGNTIYF	TGTGCCAGCAGCTTGCCCACAGGGGGGATGACTGGAAACACCATATATTTT
TRBV29-1	TRBJ2-5	16	NA	NA	CSVAGRGKRVGETQYF	TGCAGCGTTGCTGGGAGAGGGAAGAGGGTAGGGGAGACCCAGTACTTC
TRBV5-5	TRBJ1-2	19	few	NA	CASSFSLTRTYKVVSGYTF	TGTGCCAGCAGCTTCAGCCTTACCAGGACTTATAAGGTAGTCAGTGGCTACACCTTC
TRBV7-9	TRBJ2-3	14	NA	NA	CASSRTGRTDTQYF	TGTGCCAGCAGCCGAACAGGGCGCACAGATACGCAGTATTTT
TRBV9	TRBJ1-5	14	few	TRBD1	CASSATGGNQPQHF	TGTGCCAGCAGCGCCACAGGGGGGAATCAGCCCCAGCATTTT
TRBV9	TRBJ2-2	17	NA	TRBD2	CASSGPSGGAVTGELFF	TGTGCCAGCAGCGGACCTAGCGGGGGGGCCGTAACCGGGGAGCTGTTTTTT
TRBV7-8	TRBJ2-7	13	NA	NA	CASSLGHPYEQYF	TGTGCCAGCAGCTTAGGTCATCCCTACGAGCAGTACTTC
TRBV7-2	TRBJ2-5	12	few	NA	CASWGLGETQYF	TGTGCCAGCTGGGGGCTAGGGGAGACCCAGTACTTC
TRBV12-5	TRBJ2-5	15	NA	TRBD1	CASGPGQGYQETQYF	TGTGCTAGTGGCCCAGGACAGGGATACCAAGAGACCCAGTACTTC
TRBV6-5	TRBJ2-1	14	NA	NA	CASSYLGGSNEQFF	TGTGCCAGCAGTTACCTTGGGGGGAGTAATGAGCAGTTCTTC
TRBV19	TRBJ1-2	12	NA	TRBD1	CASIGQGGGYTF	TGTGCCAGTATCGGACAGGGTGGAGGCTACACCTTC
TRBV7-9	TRBJ1-6	17	few	TRBD1	CSSSSHDETGSRSPLHF	TGTTCCAGCAGCTCCCATGATGAGACAGGGTCGAGGTCACCCCTCCACTTT
TRBV18	TRBJ1-4	14	NA	NA	CASSPQGSDEKLFF	TGTGCCAGCTCACCGCAGGGAAGTGATGAAAAACTGTTTTTT
TRBV11-2	TRBJ2-1	14	once	NA	CASSLRRWANEQFF	TGTGCCAGCAGCTTAAGGCGATGGGCCAATGAGCAGTTCTTC
TRBV27	TRBJ2-7	15	NA	TRBD1	CASSVPGQGVHEQYF	TGTGCCAGCAGTGTACCGGGACAGGGTGTACACGAGCAGTACTTC
TRBV7-8	TRBJ2-2	15	NA	NA	CASSLVLLNTGELFF	TGTGCCAGCAGCTTAGTTCTACTGAACACCGGGGAGCTGTTTTTT
TRBV29-1	TRBJ1-1	11	NA	NA	CSAMGGGEAFF	TGCAGCGCCATGGGGGGAGGGGAAGCTTTCTTT
TRBV9	TRBJ2-2	16	NA	TRBD1	CASSVSGTGGGGELFF	TGTGCCAGCAGCGTCTCCGGGACAGGGGGCGGCGGGGAGCTGTTTTTT
TRBV2	TRBJ2-5	15	NA	NA	CASSERPGDQETQYF	TGTGCCAGCAGTGAACGGCCAGGGGACCAAGAGACCCAGTACTTC
TRBV7-9	TRBJ2-7	15	NA	TRBD2	CASSLAVAGGYEQYF	TGTGCCAGCAGCTTAGCGGTAGCGGGGGGGTACGAGCAGTACTTC
TRBV5-1	TRBJ1-1	17	NA	TRBD1	CASSFFGQGGGNTEAFF	TGCGCCAGCAGCTTCTTCGGACAGGGTGGGGGGAACACTGAAGCTTTCTTT
TRBV5-1	TRBJ2-1	15	NA	TRBD2	CASSVSGGAVNEQFF	TGCGCCAGCAGCGTAAGCGGGGGGGCCGTAAATGAGCAGTTCTTC
TRBV12-5	TRBJ1-2	14	NA	TRBD1	CASGLGQGLDGYTF	TGTGCTAGTGGTTTGGGACAGGGTTTGGATGGCTACACCTTC
TRBV18	TRBJ2-4	15	once	NA	CASSPPGGAKNIQYF	TGTGCCAGCTCACCACCCGGGGGAGCCAAAAACATTCAGTACTTC
TRBV11-3	TRBJ2-3	14	NA	TRBD2	CASSSGLAIDTQYF	TGTGCCAGCAGCTCAGGACTAGCAATAGATACGCAGTATTTT
TRBV5-1	TRBJ2-5	14	NA	TRBD2	CASSFLAGVETQYF	TGCGCCAGCAGCTTCCTAGCGGGGGTTGAGACCCAGTACTTC
TRBV5-6	TRBJ2-5	13	NA	NA	CASSPFGPGEQYF	TGTGCCAGCAGCCCGTTCGGGCCCGGGGAGCAGTACTTC
TRBV6-6	TRBJ2-7	13	NA	TRBD1	CATATGAEYEQYF	TGTGCCACCGCGACAGGGGCAGAGTACGAGCAGTACTTC
TRBV27	TRBJ2-7	14	NA	TRBD1	CASSLAQGAYEQYF	TGTGCCAGCAGTTTAGCCCAGGGGGCCTACGAGCAGTACTTC
TRBV20-1	TRBJ2-7	10	few	TRBD1	CSARTGTPTF	TGCAGTGCCAGGACAGGGACTCCTACCTTC
TRBV29-1	TRBJ1-2	14	NA	TRBD1	CSVPNQQGADGYTF	TGCAGCGTTCCAAACCAACAGGGGGCCGATGGCTACACCTTC